Only one count was recorded for the clone carrying this T cell receptor (beta chain). The V gene's germline CDR1 is DFQATT and CDR2 SNEGSKA (reference sequence). CDR3 length equals 13 residues. Trimming cost V 3 bases and J 8 bases, with 13 bases left between them. TCRdb re-derived calls from the RT-PCR reads in MiXCR, one entry per CDR3 protein. The sample lists approximately 720,000 distinct CDR3 sequences; around 14% were seen once. The specimen sequenced was memory CD4+ T cells from blood. The origin of this receptor is a female donor in good health, serving as a healthy control. The chain links TRBV20-1 to TRBJ1-4; D not certain. CDR3 nucleotides: TGCAGTGCTAGCGGGTCGTTCCTGGAAAAACTGTTTTTT. This gives the protein CSASGSFLEKLFF.